The clone carrying this T cell receptor (beta chain) came up many times. Germline values: CDR1 SGHTA, CDR2 FQGNSA. There are 14 residues in the CDR3. J lost 2 bases, V lost 3 bases, and 4 bases had no gene match. The source of the sample is a study of blood T cell repertoires in COVID-19. Study in general: Italy, Spain and the United States were the sources of the convalescent and acute COVID-19 samples. The analysed material was cDNA or gDNA that came from T cells, B-cell-depleted T cells, or PBMCs.

As originally analysed: Amplification of reference gene primers provided the estimated nucleated cell counts. Using immunoSEQ multiplex PCR, the repertoire was profiled, and TCRdb retains in-frame clones only, with some absent. V and J calls and clone size follow that table, whereas D and trimming were derived from the DNA. The sample lists approximately 92,000 clones, roughly four fifths seen once, with roughly 4.1% in the top ten. Sequencing used peripheral blood. The source of this sequence is a man in his fifties or sixties with acute or convalescent COVID-19. The chain employs TRBV7-2 and TRBJ2-7; the match to TRBD1 covers 7 bases. The CDR3 protein is CASSFQTGTYEQYV. CDR3 nucleotides: TGTGCCAGCAGCTTCCAGACAGGGACCTACGAGCAGTACGTC.